The rows below give T cell receptor beta chains drawn from one sample of a study of cytomegalovirus exposure and HLA in healthy donors. Clones were read by immunoSEQ multiplex PCR, and TCRdb kept only the in-frame ones, dropping some. Altogether some 120,000 clones are present, around three quarters being singletons, with the ten largest covering under 3%. Sequencing was performed on PBMCs. The receptors come from a man between 25 and 39 years old in good health and CMV-seronegative. Both conserved end residues are part of each CDR3. D genes are given only for firm matches. Clone size is stated in some rows and not others, as once, few, many or a class when expanded.

TRBJ2-7	TRBV5-8	TRBD2	few	CASSGKKTSGRFYEQYF	TGTGCCAGCAGCGGCAAAAAAACTAGCGGGAGATTCTACGAGCAGTACTTC
TRBJ2-2	TRBV6-1	TRBD1	.	CASSDGQGYGELFF	TGTGCCAGCAGTGACGGACAGGGGTACGGGGAGCTGTTTTTT
TRBJ2-5	TRBV5-1	TRBD2	.	CASSFGTSKETQYF	TGCGCCAGCAGCTTCGGGACTAGCAAAGAGACCCAGTACTTC
TRBJ2-7	TRBV27	TRBD1	.	CASSLRTGTGEQYF	TGTGCCAGCAGCCTAAGGACAGGGACAGGCGAGCAGTACTTC
TRBJ2-5	TRBV9	TRBD1	.	CASRDTGEETQYF	TGTGCCAGCAGGGATACAGGGGAAGAGACCCAGTACTTC
TRBJ2-1	TRBV2	TRBD2	.	CASSESGSSYNEQFF	TGTGCCAGCAGTGAAAGCGGGAGCTCCTACAATGAGCAGTTCTTC
TRBJ2-3	TRBV28	TRBD1	.	CASSSPTAGGVSDTQYF	TGTGCCAGCAGCTCACCAACCGCAGGGGGTGTCTCAGATACGCAGTATTTT
TRBJ2-3	TRBV28	.	.	CASSFPTRGGTDTQYF	TGTGCCAGCAGTTTCCCCACGCGGGGTGGCACAGATACGCAGTATTTT
TRBJ1-2	TRBV5-6	TRBD1	.	CASSLTGAYYYGYTF	TGTGCCAGCAGCTTGACAGGGGCTTACTACTATGGCTACACCTTC
TRBJ1-4	TRBV27	.	.	CASSAYGEEAATNEKLFF	TGTGCCAGCAGTGCGTATGGAGAAGAGGCCGCAACTAATGAAAAACTGTTTTTT
TRBJ1-5	TRBV15	.	.	CATSRVRGNQPQHF	TGTGCCACCAGCAGAGTTCGGGGCAATCAGCCCCAGCATTTT
TRBJ1-1	TRBV6-1	.	.	CASSVGGAAGTEAFF	TGTGCCAGCAGTGTGGGGGGGGCGGCTGGCACTGAAGCTTTCTTT
TRBJ1-1	TRBV5-4	TRBD1	.	CASSLNPGQGRNTEAFF	TGTGCCAGCAGCTTAAATCCGGGACAGGGGAGGAACACTGAAGCTTTCTTT
TRBJ2-5	TRBV4-1	TRBD1	.	CASSLLTGQETQYF	TGCGCCAGCAGCCTGTTGACAGGGCAAGAGACCCAGTACTTC
TRBJ1-1	TRBV28	.	.	CASYSNTEAFF	TGTGCCAGCTACTCGAACACTGAAGCTTTCTTT
TRBJ1-1	TRBV14	.	.	CASSQQVNTEAFF	TGTGCCAGCAGCCAGCAGGTGAACACTGAAGCTTTCTTT
TRBJ1-1	TRBV9	.	.	CASSAPPGQPMNPEAFF	TGTGCCAGCAGCGCCCCACCGGGACAACCAATGAACCCTGAAGCTTTCTTT
TRBJ1-2	TRBV30	TRBD1	.	CAWSGFETGGSYPF	TGTGCCTGGAGTGGTTTTGAGACAGGGGGGTCGTACCCCTTC
TRBJ2-7	TRBV12-5	TRBD2	.	CASGSAAGTSAPITYEQYF	TGTGCTAGTGGCTCCGCTGCCGGGACTAGCGCACCGATCACCTACGAGCAGTACTTC
TRBJ2-7	TRBV7-2	.	.	CASSLNVRGEQYF	TGTGCCAGCAGCTTGAATGTTAGAGGCGAGCAGTACTTC
TRBJ1-1	TRBV28	.	.	CASSFPGYEAFF	TGTGCCAGCAGTTTCCCAGGATATGAAGCTTTCTTT
TRBJ2-7	TRBV11-2	TRBD2	.	CASSRKLAGVYEQYF	TGTGCCAGCAGCAGAAAACTAGCGGGAGTTTACGAGCAGTACTTC
TRBJ2-7	TRBV5-6	TRBD2	.	CASRAWGGGREDEQYF	TGTGCCAGCAGAGCCTGGGGGGGCGGGAGGGAGGACGAGCAGTACTTC
TRBJ1-5	TRBV19	.	.	CASSGGMGIYQPQHF	TGTGCCAGTAGTGGGGGGATGGGTATTTATCAGCCCCAGCATTTT
TRBJ2-7	TRBV27	TRBD1	.	CASSFNGQGYEQYF	TGTGCCAGCAGTTTTAACGGACAGGGATACGAGCAGTACTTC
TRBJ2-7	TRBV5-1	TRBD1	.	CASSSGRGLYEQYF	TGCGCCAGCAGCTCTGGCAGGGGGCTTTACGAGCAGTACTTC
TRBJ1-3	TRBV4-3	.	.	CASSTHTGTGNTIYF	TGCGCCAGCAGCACTCATACGGGGACTGGAAACACCATATATTTT
TRBJ1-1	TRBV14	TRBD1	.	CASRPGTGGPNTEAFF	TGTGCCAGCAGGCCCGGGACAGGGGGTCCGAACACTGAAGCTTTCTTT
TRBJ2-7	TRBV13	TRBD2	.	CASSNRLAAYEQYF	TGTGCCAGCAGCAACCGACTAGCGGCCTACGAGCAGTACTTC
TRBJ1-2	TRBV28	TRBD1	.	CASSFGDRGPGGYTF	TGTGCCAGCAGTTTTGGGGACAGGGGGCCTGGAGGCTACACCTTC
TRBJ2-1	TRBV7-9	.	.	CASSLARYNEQFF	TGTGCCAGCAGCTTAGCCAGATACAATGAGCAGTTCTTC
TRBJ2-5	TRBV5-8	.	.	CASSTLGERETQYF	TGTGCCAGCAGCACGCTAGGGGAAAGGGAGACCCAGTACTTC
TRBJ2-5	TRBV19	.	.	CASSIASARETQYF	TGTGCCAGTAGTATAGCTTCAGCGAGGGAGACCCAGTACTTC
TRBJ2-7	TRBV19	TRBD2	.	CASSITSGRAYEQYF	TGTGCCAGTAGCATAACTAGCGGGAGGGCCTACGAGCAGTACTTC
TRBJ2-7	TRBV19	.	.	CASCGPGGPSEQYF	TGTGCCAGCTGCGGACCCGGCGGGCCGAGCGAGCAGTACTTC
TRBJ1-1	TRBV7-2	.	once	CASSLGGPEAFF	TGTGCCAGCAGCTTGGGGGGGCCTGAAGCTTTCTTT
TRBJ1-2	TRBV5-6	.	.	CASSSLQAGYTF	TGTGCCAGCAGCTCCCTACAGGCTGGCTACACCTTC
TRBJ1-2	TRBV7-9	TRBD1	.	CASSFLPGQVNYGYTF	TGCGCCAGCAGCTTTCTCCCTGGACAGGTTAACTATGGCTACACCTTC
TRBJ1-2	TRBV7-9	.	.	CASSENRDYYGYTF	TGTGCCAGCAGCGAAAACAGGGATTACTATGGCTACACCTTC
TRBJ1-1	TRBV7-9	.	.	CASSHTQEQTEAFF	TGTGCCAGCAGCCATACACAGGAGCAGACTGAAGCTTTCTTT
TRBJ2-2	TRBV5-1	TRBD2	.	CASSLRTSGGGELFF	TGCGCCAGCAGCCTACGGACTAGCGGCGGCGGGGAGCTGTTTTTT
TRBJ2-1	TRBV5-6	TRBD2	.	CASSRTSGSYNEQFF	TGTGCCAGCAGTCGGACTAGCGGGAGCTACAATGAGCAGTTCTTC
TRBJ2-5	TRBV9	.	.	CASSPRPGFQETQYF	TGTGCCAGCAGCCCCAGACCAGGGTTTCAAGAGACCCAGTACTTC
TRBJ1-5	TRBV6-1	.	.	CASSVFGGGQPQHF	TGTGCCAGCAGTGTTTTCGGGGGTGGTCAGCCCCAGCATTTT
TRBJ2-6	TRBV4-2	.	few	CASSQDRQGGAGANVLTF	TGTGCCAGCAGCCAAGATCGCCAAGGGGGAGCTGGGGCCAACGTCCTGACTTTC